This T cell receptor beta chain was sequenced in a study of T-cell memory formation after mild COVID-19. The V gene end was trimmed by 6 bases and the J gene end by 4 bases; junction bases not matched to a gene: 3. The CDR3 contains 15 residues. Using its own MiXCR run on the 5' RACE reads, TCRdb lists one record per CDR3 protein. The sample has approximately 180,000 distinct CDR3 sequences; roughly 17% are singletons. The chain couples TRBV12-3 or TRBV12-4 to TRBJ2-2; 12 bases are shared with TRBD1. The material sequenced was PBMCs or a T cell subset sorted from them (not recorded which). This clonotype was sampled from an adult woman who had mild COVID-19 (a few samples of this study predate the infection). Cell type and time point are not known. CDR3 region: CASRGQGAITGELFF. Here the CDR3 DNA reads TGTGCCAGCAGGGGACAGGGGGCGATCACCGGGGAGCTGTTTTTT.